Below, 30 T cell receptor beta chains from the same sample are listed, as sequenced in a study of blood T cell repertoires in COVID-19. The table came from immunoSEQ multiplex PCR; TCRdb's copy has only in-frame clones and leaves some out. The data show about 160,000 clones, approximately 91% seen once. Material for sequencing was peripheral blood. These receptors all come from a man aged 18 to 30 with acute or convalescent COVID-19.

The chain links TRBV5-5 to TRBJ2-7; TRBD1 is a possible D gene (7 bases). CDR3 length: 15 residues. Germline CDR1 is SGHKS and CDR2 is YYEKEE (reference sequence). The germline V and J ends were trimmed by 0 bases and 4 bases, with 14 bases remaining between them. The CDR3 DNA sequence: TGTGCCAGCAGCTTGGCCAGGGGGGTTAAATACGAGCAGTACTTC. Translated: CASSLARGVKYEQYF.

This clone was counted between two and nine times. This sequence joins TRBV6-6 and TRBJ1-5, with 10 bases lining up with TRBD1. The J segment lost 7 bases and the V segment lost 4 bases, leaving 7 bases of the junction unmatched. The CDR3 loop spans 15 amino acids. Germline V lookup: CDR1 MNHNY, CDR2 SVGAGI (reference sequence). The CDR3 loop is CASSWTGTGVQPQHF. The CDR3 DNA reads TGTGCCAGCAGTTGGACCGGGACAGGGGTCCAGCCCCAGCATTTT.

The CDR3 coding sequence is TGTGCCAGCAGCTCCATGAGGGATCCTGGAAACACCATATATTTT. Protein: CASSSMRDPGNTIYF. The genes are TRBV7-9 and TRBJ1-3; D uncertain. The V and J ends lost 4 bases and 2 bases respectively, with 12 bases between them. The CDR3 loop spans 15 amino acids. Germline CDR1 and CDR2: SEHNR and FQNEAQ (reference sequence). Full variable domain (outside the CDR3, taken from reference TRBV7-9 and TRBJ1-3): DTGVSQNPRHKITKRGQNVTFRCDPISEHNRLYWYRQTLGQGPEFLTYFQNEAQLEKSRLLSDRFSAERPKGSFSTLEIQRTEQGDSAMYLCASSSMRDPGNTIYFGEGSWLTVV.

This clone was seen more than once but under ten times. This sequence joins TRBV19 and TRBJ2-7; D might be TRBD1 (6 bases). V lost 4 bases and J 3 bases, leaving 16 bases between the germline ends. This CDR3 is 15 amino acids long. Germline V gene sequence: CDR1 LNHDA, CDR2 SQIVND (reference sequence). DNA for the CDR3: TGTGCCAGTAGTACCCAACAGGGTAGAAACTACGAGCAGTACTTC. It is translated as CASSTQQGRNYEQYF.

The rearrangement links TRBV7-6 to TRBJ2-1; 7 nucleotides agree with TRBD2. Germline V gene lookup returns CDR1 SGHVS and CDR2 FNYEAQ. V lost 1 base, J lost 4 bases, and 13 bases stayed unmatched. This CDR3 has 18 residues. CDR3 sequence: CASSLVVGGAGRYNEQFF. The CDR3 DNA follows: TGTGCCAGCAGCTTAGTAGTGGGGGGAGCGGGACGGTACAATGAGCAGTTCTTC.

The chain carries TRBV9 and TRBJ2-7; 16 bases are a match to TRBD2. This CDR3 is built from 19 residues. V was pared by 3 bases and J by 5 bases, with 14 bases of the junction left unmatched. CDR1 is SGDLS, CDR2 YYNGEE, per germline. This chain's CDR3 is CASSAHPGTSGRANNEQYF. CDR3 DNA sequence: TGTGCCAGCAGCGCCCACCCCGGGACTAGCGGGAGGGCCAACAACGAGCAGTACTTC.

The sample holds one count of this clone. The rearrangement links TRBV7-9 to TRBJ2-1, with 7 bases lining up with TRBD2. Trimming cost V 5 bases and J 3 bases; bases outside gene matches: 13. The CDR3 has 17 residues. Germline assignment: CDR1 SEHNR and CDR2 FQNEAQ (reference sequence). The CDR3: CASSRRTGLVNYNEQFF. The CDR3 DNA sequence: TGTGCCAGCAGCCGACGGACTGGACTAGTTAACTACAATGAGCAGTTCTTC.

The gene calls are TRBV27 and TRBJ1-1, with D perhaps TRBD1 (5 bases). CDR3 length equals 13 residues. V lost 8 bases to trimming and J lost 1 base, with 11 bases between them. Germline loops: CDR1 MNHEY, CDR2 SMNVEV (reference sequence). The CDR3 protein is CASSQGQNTEAFF. The CDR3 bases are TGTGCCAGCTCCCAAGGACAGAACACTGAAGCTTTCTTT.

V is TRBV27 and J is TRBJ1-6, with D possibly matching TRBD1 (6 bases). CDR3 length equals 15 residues. The ends were cut back, 2 bases at V and 8 bases at J, with 13 bases in the middle. Germline values: CDR1 MNHEY, CDR2 SMNVEV (reference sequence). The CDR3 nucleotides are TGTGCCAGCAGTTTAAGACAGGACGGGGATTCACCCCTCCACTTT. Its protein is CASSLRQDGDSPLHF.

This clone was counted only a few times. V is TRBV27 and J is TRBJ1-1, with D unclear. Germline V lookup: CDR1 MNHEY, CDR2 SMNVEV (reference sequence). Trimming pared 5 bases from V and 5 bases from J, leaving 12 bases between. This CDR3 spans 13 amino acids. CDR3 residues: CASSRGSGTEAFF. The CDR3 DNA is TGTGCCAGCAGTCGCGGGTCCGGTACTGAAGCTTTCTTT.

The chain links TRBV30 to TRBJ2-6; 8 bases align to TRBD1. The V gene end was trimmed by 2 bases and the J gene end by 1 base; junction bases not matched to a gene: 7. The CDR3 is made up of 17 amino acids. In germline, CDR1 is GTSNPN, CDR2 SVGIG (reference sequence). The CDR3 DNA reads as TGTGCCTGGAGTATACAGGGGGTCCCTTCTGGGGCCAACGTCCTGACTTTC. Its translation is CAWSIQGVPSGANVLTF.

CDR3 sequence: CASSPRTSENEQFF. Written as DNA, the CDR3 is TGTGCCAGCAGCCCCAGGACTAGCGAAAATGAGCAGTTCTTC. J is TRBJ2-1 and V is TRBV5-4; 9 bases are shared with TRBD2. This CDR3 has 14 amino acids. Trimming at V came to 4 bases and at J to 7 bases, leaving 6 bases not matched to a gene. In germline, CDR1 is SGHNT, CDR2 YYREEE (reference sequence).

This sequence joins TRBV5-6 and TRBJ2-7; perhaps TRBD1 as D (6 bases). The CDR3 covers 13 residues. V lost 4 bases, J lost 2 bases, and 10 bases lay in between. The germline gives CDR1 SGHDT, CDR2 YYEEEE. The CDR3 bases are TGTGCCAGCAGCCCACAGGGTACCTACGAGCAGTACTTC. It codes for CASSPQGTYEQYF.

The chain has TRBV7-8 and TRBJ1-1; weak D call: TRBD1 (5 bases). This CDR3 has 13 amino acids. Deletions cut 3 bases from V and 4 bases from J, with 9 bases between. Germline values: CDR1 SGHVS, CDR2 FQNEAQ. This CDR3 is CASSFQGPTEAFF. CDR3 DNA: TGTGCCAGCAGCTTTCAGGGCCCCACTGAAGCTTTCTTT.

The V gene is TRBV5-1, the J gene TRBJ2-3; the match to TRBD2 covers 8 bases. The junction had 7 bases not matched to a gene; V was cut back by 4 bases and J by 0 bases. Germline assignment: CDR1 SGHRS and CDR2 YFSETQ. This CDR3 has 16 amino acids. The CDR3 loop reads CASSLLAGTSTDTQYF. CDR3 DNA sequence: TGCGCCAGCAGCCTATTAGCGGGGACTAGCACAGATACGCAGTATTTT.

The rearrangement links TRBV5-1 to TRBJ1-5; D might be TRBD1 (5 bases). The germline V and J ends were trimmed by 0 bases and 7 bases, with 14 bases remaining between them. Germline assignment: CDR1 SGHRS and CDR2 YFSETQ. The CDR3 totals 15 residues. The CDR3, as DNA: TGCGCCAGCAGCTTGGACGGCAGGGCCGAGCAGCCCCAGCATTTT. Encoded protein: CASSLDGRAEQPQHF.

V is TRBV25-1 and J is TRBJ1-2, with 9 nucleotides matching TRBD1. The CDR3 covers 12 residues. CDR1 is MGHDK and CDR2 is SYGVNS in the germline V gene. The V gene end was trimmed by 6 bases and the J gene end by 5 bases; junction bases not matched to a gene: 1. The CDR3 DNA is TGTGCCAGCAGCGGGACAGGGTATGGCTACACCTTC. Its protein is CASSGTGYGYTF.

V usage is TRBV10-2 and J usage is TRBJ1-1, with no clear D. The V gene's germline CDR1 is WSHSY and CDR2 SAAADI. The CDR3 has 12 amino acids. Trimming left V 5 bases short and J 0 bases short, with 4 bases between. For the CDR3, the DNA is TGCGCCAGCAGTTTCATGAACACTGAAGCTTTCTTT. Translating it yields CASSFMNTEAFF.

This clone was recorded only once. This chain links TRBV3-1 (or the pseudogene TRBV3-2) with TRBJ2-5; TRBD2 is a possible D gene (6 bases). The V end lost 2 bases, the J end lost 9 bases, and 19 bases lay between the germline ends. The V gene's germline CDR1 is LGHDT and CDR2 YNNKEL (reference sequence). This CDR3 comprises 15 residues. The CDR3 loop is CASSQSREYGGAQYF. The DNA of the CDR3 is TGTGCCAGCAGCCAATCCCGGGAGTACGGTGGGGCCCAGTACTTC.

The chain carries TRBV20-1 and TRBJ1-6, with TRBD1 matching 8 bases. This CDR3 region has 14 residues. With V trimmed by 3 bases and J by 7 bases, 5 bases remained unmatched. Germline V gene sequence: CDR1 DFQATT, CDR2 SNEGSKA (reference sequence). The CDR3 DNA reads TGCAGTGCTAGTCGAGGACAGGGCAATTCACCCCTCCACTTT. It codes for CSASRGQGNSPLHF.

The sample holds a few counts of this clone. This rearrangement joins TRBV14 to TRBJ2-3; 14 bases fit TRBD2. With 1 base clipped from V and 4 bases from J, the junction kept 1 base outside the gene matches. The CDR3 is 16 residues long. The V gene's germline CDR1 is SGHDN and CDR2 FVKESK. CDR3 nucleotide sequence: TGTGCCAGCAGCCAAGGGACTAGCGGGGGGCCAGATACGCAGTATTTT. It specifies CASSQGTSGGPDTQYF.

This rearrangement joins TRBV7-2 to TRBJ1-1; possible D gene TRBD1, 5 bases. Germline V gene sequence: CDR1 SGHTA, CDR2 FQGNSA. The CDR3 length is 15 residues. V shed 1 base and J shed 1 base, with 10 bases lying between them. CDR3 residues: CASSLEIGQNTEAFF. CDR3 bases: TGTGCCAGCAGCTTAGAGATTGGACAGAACACTGAAGCTTTCTTT.

The CDR3 protein is CASSLKEGAWYGYTF. The CDR3 coding sequence is TGTGCCAGCAGCTTGAAAGAGGGGGCCTGGTATGGCTACACCTTC. The V call is TRBV5-6, the J call TRBJ1-2, with 7 bases identical to TRBD1. The CDR3 extends over 15 amino acids. V lost 1 base to trimming and J lost 5 bases; unmatched junction nucleotides: 8. Germline CDR1 is SGHDT and CDR2 is YYEEEE. The full variable domain, rest sourced from reference TRBV5-6 and TRBJ1-2, is DAGVTQSPTHLIKTRGQQVTLRCSPKSGHDTVSWYQQALGQGPQFIFQYYEEEERQRGNFPDRFSGHQFPNYSSELNVNALLLGDSALYLCASSLKEGAWYGYTFGSGTRLTVV.

V and J are TRBV27 and TRBJ1-1, with D possibly being TRBD1 (6 bases). The CDR3 sequence is 13 residues long. Germline loops: CDR1 MNHEY, CDR2 SMNVEV (reference sequence). V was cut by 7 bases and J by 6 bases, with 15 bases left in between. CDR3 amino acids: CASMDKGVSEAFF. The CDR3 DNA reads as TGTGCCAGCATGGATAAGGGGGTATCTGAAGCTTTCTTT.

V and J are TRBV7-9 and TRBJ2-7, with D perhaps TRBD2 (6 bases). Germline CDR1 reads SEHNR; CDR2 reads FQNEAQ (reference sequence). CDR3 length: 14 residues. Trimming took off 3 bases at V and 2 bases at J, with 11 bases between the two ends. For the CDR3, the DNA is TGTGCCAGCAGCTTGGGGACTTCCCCCTACGAGCAGTACTTC. Protein product: CASSLGTSPYEQYF. Drawing the rest from reference TRBV7-9 and TRBJ2-7, the complete variable domain is DTGVSQNPRHKITKRGQNVTFRCDPISEHNRLYWYRQTLGQGPEFLTYFQNEAQLEKSRLLSDRFSAERPKGSFSTLEIQRTEQGDSAMYLCASSLGTSPYEQYFGPGTRLTVT.

V and J are TRBV30 and TRBJ2-7; the match to TRBD1 covers 9 bases. This CDR3 has 12 residues. CDR1 is GTSNPN, CDR2 SVGIG, per germline (reference sequence). V lost 2 bases and J lost 5; bases outside the gene matches: 1. CDR3 sequence reads: CAWSTGGDEQYF. CDR3 DNA sequence: TGTGCCTGGAGTACAGGGGGCGACGAGCAGTACTTC.

The gene calls are TRBV18 and TRBJ1-1; D is possibly TRBD1 (5 bases). The CDR3 is made up of 13 amino acids. Germline assignment: CDR1 KGHSH and CDR2 LQKENI. V lost 5 bases, J lost 1 base, and 8 bases lay in between. The CDR3 DNA reads as TGTGCCAGCTCAGGGGCCGCGAACACTGAAGCTTTCTTT. It yields the protein CASSGAANTEAFF.

This rearrangement joins TRBV27 to TRBJ1-6; 10 nucleotides align to TRBD1. Germline V gene sequence: CDR1 MNHEY, CDR2 SMNVEV (reference sequence). The trim removed 4 bases at V and 6 bases at J, leaving 12 bases unmatched. CDR3 length: 18 residues. CDR3 DNA: TGTGCCAGCAGTTACCTACCAGGGACAGGGGACGGTAATTCACCCCTCCACTTT. Translation gives CASSYLPGTGDGNSPLHF.

The chain has TRBV27 and TRBJ1-6; 7 positions match TRBD1. With V trimmed by 5 bases and J by 13 bases, 14 bases remained unmatched. Germline V gene sequence: CDR1 MNHEY, CDR2 SMNVEV (reference sequence). This CDR3 spans 15 amino acids. The CDR3 DNA is TGTGCCAGCAGTCCTTTGAGCAGGGGGGTAGGGCCCCTCCACTTT. The encoded protein is CASSPLSRGVGPLHF.

The rearrangement joins TRBV30 to TRBJ1-1, with D possibly TRBD1 on 6 matching bases. This CDR3 is 15 amino acids long. The germline V gene has CDR1 GTSNPN and CDR2 SVGIG (reference sequence). V was shortened by 1 base and J by 1 base, with 13 bases between the two germline ends. The CDR3 nucleotides are TGTGCCTGGAGTGGTCCAGGGGAGGGGAACACTGAAGCTTTCTTT. Translation: CAWSGPGEGNTEAFF. The full variable domain, rest sourced from reference TRBV30 and TRBJ1-1, is SQTIHQWPATLVQPVGSPLSLECTVEGTSNPNLYWYRQAAGRGLQLLFYSVGIGQISSEVPQNLSASRPQDRQFILSSKKLLLSDSGFYLCAWSGPGEGNTEAFFGQGTRLTVV.